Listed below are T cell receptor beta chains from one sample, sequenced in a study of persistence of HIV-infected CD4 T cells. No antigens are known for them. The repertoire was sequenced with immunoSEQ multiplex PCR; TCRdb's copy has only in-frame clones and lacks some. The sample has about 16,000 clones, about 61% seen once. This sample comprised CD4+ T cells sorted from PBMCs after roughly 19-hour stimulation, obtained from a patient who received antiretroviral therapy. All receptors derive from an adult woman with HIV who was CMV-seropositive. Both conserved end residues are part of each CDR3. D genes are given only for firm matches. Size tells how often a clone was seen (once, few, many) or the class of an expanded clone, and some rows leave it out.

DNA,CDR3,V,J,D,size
TGTGCCAGCAGCCCACCGGGGGGGGTGGGTAATGAGCAGTTCTTC,CASSPPGGVGNEQFF,TRBV11-3,TRBJ2-1,TRBD2,.
TGTGCCAGCAGCTTAAGCGGGGGACAAGAGACCCAGTACTTC,CASSLSGGQETQYF,TRBV11-2,TRBJ2-5,TRBD2,.
TGTGCCAGCCACCGGACCGGGACAGGGGCCTACGAGCAGTACTTC,CASHRTGTGAYEQYF,TRBV5-6,TRBJ2-7,TRBD1,.
TGTGCCAGCAGTGAACTAGCGGGGGGCGGAACCGGGGAGCTGTTTTTT,CASSELAGGGTGELFF,TRBV2,TRBJ2-2,TRBD2,medium-sized
TGCGCCAGCAGCGGGACAGGGTACGGTACTGAAGCTTTCTTT,CASSGTGYGTEAFF,TRBV5-1,TRBJ1-1,TRBD1,.
TGTGCCAGCAGCTCACCAGGCGTCCTCGACTATGGCTACACCTTC,CASSSPGVLDYGYTF,TRBV5-4,TRBJ1-2,.,.
TGCGCCAGCAGCCCAGCCGGGACAGGGGGTTCACCCCTCCACTTT,CASSPAGTGGSPLHF,TRBV5-1,TRBJ1-6,TRBD1,few
TGTGCCAGCAGTCAGGGACAGGGGGCGTTTGGCTACACCTTC,CASSQGQGAFGYTF,TRBV9,TRBJ1-2,TRBD1,.
TGTGCCAGCTCACCAGAGACAGGCCTTTATGGCTACACCTTC,CASSPETGLYGYTF,TRBV18,TRBJ1-2,.,.
TGTGCCAGCAGCTCACCGTCCCTCGGGGAGCTGTTTTTT,CASSSPSLGELFF,TRBV7-3,TRBJ2-2,.,.
TGTGCCAGTATCCAAGGGACAGGGGATCAGCCCCAGCATTTT,CASIQGTGDQPQHF,TRBV19,TRBJ1-5,TRBD1,.
TGCGCCAGCAGCTCGTCCGGGACTAGCGGCAATGAGCAGTTCTTC,CASSSSGTSGNEQFF,TRBV5-1,TRBJ2-1,TRBD2,.
TGCGCCAGCAGGGCTAGCGGGGGGGCAAGTGAGCAGTTCTTC,CASRASGGASEQFF,TRBV10-1,TRBJ2-1,TRBD2,.
TGTGCCAGCTCACCGGTAGGGACGGAAAAACTGTTTTTT,CASSPVGTEKLFF,TRBV18,TRBJ1-4,.,.
TGTGCCAGCAGTCTGAGGGGAACGAACACCGGGGAGCTGTTTTTT,CASSLRGTNTGELFF,TRBV27,TRBJ2-2,.,medium-sized
TGTGCCAGCAGCCAAGATACCGCCGATAATTCACCCCTCCACTTT,CASSQDTADNSPLHF,TRBV4-2,TRBJ1-6,.,.
TGTGCCAGCAGCAAAGATTCCCGGACAGATTTTTTACATAGCAATCAGCCCCAGCATTTT,CASSKDSRTDFLHSNQPQHF,TRBV21-1,TRBJ1-5,.,.
TGTGCCAGCAGCCCCAGGGGGCGCGGCACTGAAGCTTTCTTT,CASSPRGRGTEAFF,TRBV7-2,TRBJ1-1,TRBD1,.
TGTGCCAGCAGCCAGGGTACGACGAACACTGAAGCTTTCTTT,CASSQGTTNTEAFF,TRBV3-1/TRBV3-2,TRBJ1-1,.,.
TGTGCCAGCAGCCCCAATGGGATGAACACTGAAGCTTTCTTT,CASSPNGMNTEAFF,TRBV7-3,TRBJ1-1,.,few
TGTGCCAGCAGCTTGTCCGGGACAGAGCTTTACAATGAGCAGTTCTTC,CASSLSGTELYNEQFF,TRBV7-9,TRBJ2-1,TRBD1,.
TGCAGCGTTGATGAGACAGGGGCTGGAAACACCATATATTTT,CSVDETGAGNTIYF,TRBV29-1,TRBJ1-3,TRBD1,.
TGTGCCAGCAGCCGCTGGACCCAAGAGACCCAGTACTTC,CASSRWTQETQYF,TRBV14,TRBJ2-5,.,few
TGTGCCTGGAGTCCCGGGACAGGGTTCAATCAGCCCCAGCATTTT,CAWSPGTGFNQPQHF,TRBV30,TRBJ1-5,TRBD1,.
TGTGCCAGTGCCGACAGGGGGCGAGACGAGCAGTACTTC,CASADRGRDEQYF,TRBV19,TRBJ2-7,TRBD1,.
TGTGCCAGCAGCTTGGACGGTGCGACAGCGGGTTCACCCCTCCACTTT,CASSLDGATAGSPLHF,TRBV5-8,TRBJ1-6,.,.
TGTGCCAGCAGTGGGACCCGGGGGGGTGGTGGGGAGCAGTTCTTC,CASSGTRGGGGEQFF,TRBV6-6,TRBJ2-1,TRBD2,.
TGTGCCAGCAGCATAGCCCGGGCTGAAGCTTTCTTT,CASSIARAEAFF,TRBV11-2,TRBJ1-1,.,.
TGTGCCAGCACCCTTTCCGTGGGGCGGAGTGGGGAGCTGTTTTTT,CASTLSVGRSGELFF,TRBV3-1/TRBV3-2,TRBJ2-2,.,.
TGTGCCAGCAGCGTAGAACCTCAGGACCGTATTAATTCACCCCTCCACTTT,CASSVEPQDRINSPLHF,TRBV9,TRBJ1-6,.,.
TGTGCCAGCAGTGAATCGGTAAACCGAGGCTACACCTTC,CASSESVNRGYTF,TRBV6-1,TRBJ1-2,.,medium-sized
TGTGCCAGCAGTGAAAGGGGACTAGCGGGGGGCTGGGATGAGCAGTTCTTC,CASSERGLAGGWDEQFF,TRBV6-1,TRBJ2-1,TRBD2,.
TGTGCCAGCAGTGAAGCGGATGGTGGCGGAGGATATGGCTACACCTTC,CASSEADGGGGYGYTF,TRBV6-1,TRBJ1-2,.,.
TGTGCTAGTGGTTTGGGGACAGCGGCGAATTCACCCCTCCACTTT,CASGLGTAANSPLHF,TRBV12-5,TRBJ1-6,.,.
TGTGCCAGCAGTTCACCCTGGGACGCAGATACGCAGTATTTT,CASSSPWDADTQYF,TRBV9,TRBJ2-3,.,.
TGTGCCAGCAGCCTACCGGGACTAGCGGGGAGGGGCACAGATACGCAGTATTTT,CASSLPGLAGRGTDTQYF,TRBV11-2,TRBJ2-3,TRBD2,once
TGTGCCAGCACCTTTCGGGTTCAGAGTGAGCAGTTCTTC,CASTFRVQSEQFF,TRBV12-3/TRBV12-4,TRBJ2-1,.,.
TGTGCCAGCAGCCATAGAGGGAGCTCTGGAAACACCATATATTTT,CASSHRGSSGNTIYF,TRBV14,TRBJ1-3,.,.
TGCAGCGTTGAGTCACGGACGGGGAACACTGAAGCTTTCTTT,CSVESRTGNTEAFF,TRBV29-1,TRBJ1-1,.,few
TGCGCCAGCAGCCGTCTAGGGGATAGCAATCAGCCCCAGCATTTT,CASSRLGDSNQPQHF,TRBV5-1,TRBJ1-5,.,.
TGTGCCACCAGTGATCGGACGGGGTCCTTCGCGACCCAGTACTTC,CATSDRTGSFATQYF,TRBV24-1,TRBJ2-5,.,.
TGTGCCAGTAGTATAGGGATGGCCGGTGCGGGACCCCAGCATTTT,CASSIGMAGAGPQHF,TRBV19,TRBJ1-5,.,.
TGTGCCAGCAGCTTAGACAGGGGGTGGAATGAAAAACTGTTTTTT,CASSLDRGWNEKLFF,TRBV7-8,TRBJ1-4,TRBD1,few
TGCGCCAGCAGCCTTACCCCCGGGACCAACTACAATGAGCAGTTCTTC,CASSLTPGTNYNEQFF,TRBV4-1,TRBJ2-1,.,few
TGTGCCAGCAGCTTAGCAGGGGACCATCAGCCCCAGCATTTT,CASSLAGDHQPQHF,TRBV7-9,TRBJ1-5,.,medium-sized